In this sample, the clone carrying this T cell receptor (beta chain) is medium-sized. Its antigen remains unidentified. V gave up 0 bases and J gave up 0 bases, with 10 bases separating them. The CDR3 contains 16 residues. CDR1 and CDR2 from the germline V gene are LGHDT and YNNKEL (reference sequence). These data originate in a study of spatial heterogeneity in lung cancer. Study-level background: Sequences of the beta chain were consistently detected in greater numbers than alpha-chain sequences. Strong correlation was found between tumor-region TCR transcript counts and a T cell module score from matched bulk RNA-seq.

Time point defined: sample taken at primary tumor resection. Frozen PBMC, nontumor lung or tumor provided whole RNA, which was sequenced unsorted. Whole-study findings and limits: Higher tumor mutation counts went along with higher counts of expanded intratumoral alpha and beta TCRs. The numbers of ubiquitous and regional expanded TCRs correlated with ubiquitous and regional nonsynonymous mutations, respectively.

One entry per CDR3 protein, called by TCRdb with MiXCR from the 5' RACE reads. The table lists about 9,200 distinct CDR3 sequences, around 5% of them singletons. The source was lung tumor tissue, collected at surgery. The chain couples TRBV3-1 to TRBJ2-3, with D tentatively TRBD2 (6 bases). The sequence came from a female donor with early-stage non-small cell lung cancer. This CDR3 reads CASSQDLSGSTDTQYF. The DNA of the CDR3 is TGTGCCAGCAGCCAAGATTTGAGCGGGAGCACAGATACGCAGTATTTT.